The 10 T cell receptor beta chains in this list originate from one sample, sequenced in a study of control samples from healthy donors and cancer patients. Some clones are missing from TCRdb's copy, which holds only in-frame ones; the method was immunoSEQ multiplex PCR. The sample lists about 86,000 clones; about 89% were seen once. The sample taken for sequencing was PBMCs. These receptors came from a woman between 45 and 65 years old with colorectal cancer.

This chain links TRBV19 with TRBJ2-2; D ambiguous. This CDR3 is 11 amino acids long. CDR1 is LNHDA and CDR2 is SQIVND in the germline V gene (reference sequence). The ends were cut back, 1 base at V and 6 bases at J, with 0 bases in the middle. CDR3 nucleotides: TGTGCCAGTAGTATAGCCGGGGAGCTGTTTTTT. Its protein product is CASSIAGELFF.

The chain uses TRBV27 and TRBJ2-2; tentative D call: TRBD2 (6 bases). The CDR3 sequence is 14 residues long. The V end was cut by 0 bases, the J end by 7 bases, with 9 bases between. Germline loops: CDR1 MNHEY, CDR2 SMNVEV (reference sequence). The CDR3 sequence is CASSLSAGHGELFF. The DNA of the CDR3 is TGTGCCAGCAGTTTATCGGCGGGGCACGGGGAGCTGTTTTTT.

The gene calls are TRBV18 and TRBJ2-3; a possible D gene is TRBD2 (7 bases). Germline CDR1 reads KGHSH; CDR2 reads LQKENI. This CDR3 has 12 amino acids. Between the trimmed V and J ends, which lost 11 bases and 4 bases, there was a span of 13 bases. The CDR3 DNA is TGTGCCGGACGGGGGGCGGCAGATACGCAGTATTTT. Encoded protein: CAGRGAADTQYF.

The V call is TRBV2, the J call TRBJ2-3, with D maybe TRBD2 (6 bases). Looked up from germline, CDR1 is SNHLY and CDR2 is FYNNEI. The CDR3 extends over 16 amino acids. Trimming left V 4 bases short and J 2 bases short, with 16 bases between. CDR3 region: CASSVLARPDTDTQYF. CDR3 nucleotides: TGTGCCAGCAGTGTTCTAGCGCGGCCCGACACAGATACGCAGTATTTT.

The chain has TRBV7-9 and TRBJ1-2; the D is unclear. The CDR3 length is 15 residues. Per the germline V gene, CDR1 is SEHNR and CDR2 is FQNEAQ (reference sequence). V was cut by 0 bases and J by 5 bases, with 13 bases left in between. The CDR3 is CASSLAQAAGYGYTF. Here the CDR3 DNA reads TGTGCCAGCAGCTTAGCGCAGGCGGCGGGTTATGGCTACACCTTC.

The V call is TRBV20-1, the J call TRBJ2-2; D is unresolved. CDR1 and CDR2 from the germline V gene are DFQATT and SNEGSKA (reference sequence). V dropped 3 bases and J dropped 4 bases, with 12 bases sitting between them. CDR3 length equals 14 residues. This CDR3 reads CSASQGRTTGELFF. CDR3 in DNA: TGCAGTGCTAGTCAAGGGCGAACCACCGGGGAGCTGTTTTTT.

The chain employs TRBV6-5 and TRBJ1-1; TRBD1 matches at 9 bases. V trimming: 7 bases; J trimming: 3 bases; junction bases outside the gene matches: 3. CDR3 length: 13 residues. Germline CDR1 is MNHEY and CDR2 is SVGAGI. The CDR3 nucleotides read TGTGCCAGCACCTGGGACAGGGACACTGAAGCTTTCTTT. It encodes CASTWDRDTEAFF.

The rearrangement links TRBV13 to TRBJ2-1; possibly TRBD2 for D (6 bases). The CDR3 consists of 14 residues. V was shortened by 5 bases and J by 10 bases, with 18 bases between the two germline ends. Looked up from germline, CDR1 is PRHDT and CDR2 is FYEKMQ (reference sequence). The CDR3 loop reads CASSPPGRDGEQFF. DNA of the CDR3: TGTGCCAGCAGCCCACCGGGGCGGGACGGGGAGCAGTTCTTC. Looking up the rest from reference TRBV13 and TRBJ2-1 gives the full variable domain: AAGVIQSPRHLIKEKRETATLKCYPIPRHDTVYWYQQGPGQDPQFLISFYEKMQSDKGSIPDRFSAQQFSDYHSELNMSSLELGDSALYFCASSPPGRDGEQFFGPGTRLTVL.

The table lists this clone with a few counts. This rearrangement joins TRBV28 to TRBJ2-3; 9 bases are shared with TRBD1. This CDR3 spans 16 amino acids. The ends lost 6 bases at V and 5 bases at J; junction bases unmatched: 12. Germline CDR1 reads MDHEN; CDR2 reads SYDVKM. The CDR3 spells CASSSKVQGARDTQYF. For the CDR3, the DNA is TGTGCCAGCAGCTCCAAGGTACAGGGGGCAAGAGATACGCAGTATTTT.

The V and J genes are TRBV11-3 and TRBJ1-1, with D unclear. The CDR3 consists of 13 residues. Germline V lookup: CDR1 SGHNT, CDR2 YENEEA. The V end was cut by 4 bases, the J end by 3 bases, with 9 bases between. CDR3 residues: CASSSQRDTEAFF. CDR3 DNA: TGTGCCAGCAGCTCCCAACGGGACACTGAAGCTTTCTTT. The variable domain in full, completed from reference TRBV11-3 and TRBJ1-1, reads EAGVVQSPRYKIIEKKQPVAFWCNPISGHNTLYWYLQNLGQGPELLIRYENEEAVDDSQLPKDRFSAERLKGVDSTLKIQPAELGDSAVYLCASSSQRDTEAFFGQGTRLTVV.